The rows below give T cell receptor beta chains drawn from one sample of a study of CD8 T cells in ankylosing spondylitis. TCRdb reanalysed the 5' RACE reads using MiXCR and keeps one entry per CDR3 protein. Counted here are 250,000 or so distinct CDR3 sequences, under 20% occurring once; the ten biggest clones make up around 30%. The sequenced material came from blood, either unsorted or a sorted T cell fraction (not recorded which). The origin of the receptors is a male donor with ankylosing spondylitis or in good health (not recorded which). Each CDR3 is given with its conserved first and last residue. The D gene is left open where the match is weak. Clone size appears in some rows only: once, few, many, or a class for an expanded clone.

-,TRBV7-7,TRBJ2-3,-,CASSLSPRDPTDTQYF,TGTGCTAGCAGCTTAAGCCCCAGAGACCCGACAGATACGCAGTATTTT
-,TRBV3-1,TRBJ2-7,TRBD1,CASSIGQGSSYEQYF,TGTGCCAGCAGCATAGGACAGGGTAGCTCCTACGAGCAGTACTTC
few,TRBV12-3/TRBV12-4,TRBJ2-5,TRBD1,CASTQGQVGETQYF,TGTGCCAGCACCCAGGGACAGGTGGGGGAGACCCAGTACTTC
-,TRBV12-3/TRBV12-4,TRBJ1-1,-,CASSLWGLVMNTEAFF,TGTGCCAGCAGTTTGTGGGGTTTAGTCATGAACACTGAAGCTTTCTTT
-,TRBV19,TRBJ2-3,-,CASRDPEVTDTQYF,TGTGCCAGTAGGGATCCGGAAGTCACAGATACGCAGTATTTT
few,TRBV28,TRBJ2-3,-,CASSTGGLAANTDTQYF,TGTGCCAGCAGCACAGGGGGGCTAGCGGCTAACACAGATACGCAGTATTTT
many,TRBV12-3/TRBV12-4,TRBJ2-7,-,CASSFASRYEQYF,TGTGCCAGCAGTTTTGCGTCGAGATACGAGCAGTACTTC
once,TRBV20-1,TRBJ2-6,TRBD2,CSAKGLAGDSSGANVLTF,TGCAGTGCAAAGGGACTAGCGGGAGACAGCTCTGGGGCCAACGTCCTGACTTTC
few,TRBV7-3,TRBJ2-1,-,CASSRETSRPYNEQFF,TGTGCCAGCAGCCGAGAGACTAGTAGACCCTACAATGAGCAGTTCTTC
many,TRBV4-3,TRBJ2-7,-,CASSQDHYTSYEQYF,TGCGCCAGCAGCCAAGATCATTACACCTCCTACGAGCAGTACTTC
-,TRBV4-1,TRBJ2-7,-,CASSQETPLPGVSYEQYF,TGCGCCAGCAGCCAAGAAACTCCTCTCCCGGGAGTTTCCTACGAGCAGTACTTC
-,TRBV7-9,TRBJ2-1,-,CASSLGGHGYNEQFF,TGTGCCAGCAGCTTAGGTGGACACGGATACAATGAGCAGTTCTTC
many,TRBV29-1,TRBJ1-1,-,CSVRPAGSESTEAFF,TGCAGCGTTCGACCGGCAGGGTCGGAATCCACTGAAGCTTTCTTT
-,TRBV24-1,TRBJ2-1,-,CATSREGYNEQFF,TGTGCCACCAGCCGCGAGGGATACAATGAGCAGTTCTTC
few,TRBV29-1,TRBJ2-1,-,CSVEGGQGVLDEQFF,TGCAGCGTTGAAGGTGGGCAGGGAGTCCTCGATGAGCAGTTCTTC
-,TRBV27,TRBJ2-7,-,CASSPPLSGEQYF,TGTGCCAGCAGTCCCCCCCTTTCTGGGGAGCAGTACTTC